This T cell receptor beta chain originates from a study of cytomegalovirus exposure and HLA in healthy donors. Study results and limitations: There was a cluster of highly shared sequence variants that was likely a sequencing artifact. Rates of TCR association differed by HLA locus in a later analysis, with DRB1 highest and HLA-C lowest. The analysis excluded some indistinguishable V segments, including TRBV6-2 and TRBV6-3.

In the case of this clone: The antigen is unknown. An end of the junction differs from the germline gene, which may be a read error.

The CDR3 contains 14 residues. Germline CDR1 SEHNR, CDR2 FQNEAQ (reference sequence). The PCR was carried out with 60 Vbeta primers and 13 Jbeta primers. Original handling: Tens of millions of unique TCR beta chains, about 11 million of them shared, were counted by a later analysis. Produced via immunoSEQ multiplex PCR; TCRdb's table is partial and in-frame only. V and J calls plus clone size are reproduced from that table; the DNA served to infer D and trimming. The data contain approximately 150,000 clones, around 80% of them singletons. The sample consisted of PBMCs. This rearrangement joins TRBV7-9 to TRBJ1-1, with TRBD1 identical over 8 bases. The sequence came from a woman in her 40s in good health and CMV-seronegative. In nucleotides, the CDR3 is TGTTCCAGCAGCTCCCAACAGGGGGGGGCTGAAGCTTTCTTT. It is translated as CSSSSQQGGAEAFF.